The present T cell receptor (beta chain) was sequenced within a study of blood T cell repertoires in COVID-19. The repertoire was sequenced with immunoSEQ multiplex PCR; TCRdb's copy has only in-frame clones and lacks some. The sample includes some 83,000 clones, roughly four fifths seen only once; the top ten take 21%. The source of this sequence is a human donor in a cohort sampled during active COVID-19. Source material: peripheral blood.

CDR3 protein: CATSFGSGGEETQYF. CDR3 in DNA: TGTGCCACCAGTTTCGGAAGCGGGGGCGAAGAGACCCAGTACTTC. The chain employs TRBV24-1 and TRBJ2-5, with TRBD2 matching over 8 bases. The CDR3 is 15 amino acids. Germline V gene lookup returns CDR1 KGHDR and CDR2 SFDVKD. Losses at the gene ends were 6 bases for V and 3 bases for J; bases not matched to a gene: 8.